This T cell receptor beta chain comes out of a study of CD8+ T cells in alopecia areata. The CDR3 is 14 residues long. From germline, CDR1 is LGHNA and CDR2 YSLEER. Trimming took off 4 bases at V and 7 bases at J, with 15 bases between the two ends. The treatment here: oral pan-JAK inhibitor, 5-10 mg twice daily. Reverse transcription of extracted RNA yielded cDNA, which provided the sequencing template. Here immunoSEQ multiplex PCR was the method, and the copy in TCRdb shows in-frame clones only, minus some. Of about 190,000 clones listed, roughly three fifths were seen once; the top ten hold 0.65% to 0.7%.

The V and J genes are TRBV4-3 and TRBJ2-3; maybe TRBD2 (6 bases). This clonotype was sampled from a human donor with alopecia areata. The material was CD4+ T cells sorted from blood, obtained at week 4, from a patient treated with tofacitinib. This CDR3 is CASSPHPGDNTQYF. Here the CDR3 DNA reads TGCGCCAGCAGCCCCCATCCGGGGGATAATACGCAGTATTTT.